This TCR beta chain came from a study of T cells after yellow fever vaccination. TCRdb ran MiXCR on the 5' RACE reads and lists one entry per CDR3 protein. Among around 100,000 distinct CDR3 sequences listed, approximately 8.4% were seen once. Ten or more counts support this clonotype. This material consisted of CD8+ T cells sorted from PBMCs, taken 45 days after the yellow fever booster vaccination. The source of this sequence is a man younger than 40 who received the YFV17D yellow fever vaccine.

The CDR3 sequence is CASSPHNEQFF. As DNA, the CDR3 is TGTGCCAGCAGCCCGCACAATGAGCAGTTCTTC. The V gene is TRBV7-9, the J gene TRBJ2-1; D unresolved. Germline V gene data show CDR1 as SEHNR and CDR2 as FQNEAQ (reference sequence). CDR3 length: 11 amino acids. V lost 5 bases to trimming and J lost 5 bases, with 4 bases between them.